This TCR beta chain stems from a study of prognosis after radiotherapy for stage I lung cancer. Study background: The study deemed all of its non-small cell lung cancer patients medically inoperable. Study outcomes and limitations: A fall in unique TCR clone counts followed stereotactic body radiation therapy, with medians of roughly 10,000 versus 7,000.

This clonotype was observed many times. Its cognate antigen is unknown. CDR3 of TCR beta was amplified from genomic DNA via a two-round multiplex PCR. Used in first-round PCR were primers specific to each TRBV and TRBJ gene. From the multiplex PCR reads, TCRdb called clonotypes with MiXCR, one entry per CDR3 protein. This sample yields over 25,000 distinct CDR3 sequences, of which roughly 46% are seen a single time; about 16% belongs to the top ten. The CDR3 length is 13 residues. Germline V lookup: CDR1 SNHLY, CDR2 FYNNEI. V shed 11 bases and J 4 bases; nucleotides not matched to a gene: 7. The clonotype originates from a donor of 50 years or more with non-small cell lung cancer. Sequenced material: PBMCs, taken before or after stereotactic body radiation therapy (not recorded which). The chain carries TRBV2 and TRBJ2-1, with 8 bases aligning to TRBD1. The DNA of the CDR3 is TGTGCCGGCAAGCGGACAGGGTACAATGAGCAGTTCTTC. This codes for CAGKRTGYNEQFF.